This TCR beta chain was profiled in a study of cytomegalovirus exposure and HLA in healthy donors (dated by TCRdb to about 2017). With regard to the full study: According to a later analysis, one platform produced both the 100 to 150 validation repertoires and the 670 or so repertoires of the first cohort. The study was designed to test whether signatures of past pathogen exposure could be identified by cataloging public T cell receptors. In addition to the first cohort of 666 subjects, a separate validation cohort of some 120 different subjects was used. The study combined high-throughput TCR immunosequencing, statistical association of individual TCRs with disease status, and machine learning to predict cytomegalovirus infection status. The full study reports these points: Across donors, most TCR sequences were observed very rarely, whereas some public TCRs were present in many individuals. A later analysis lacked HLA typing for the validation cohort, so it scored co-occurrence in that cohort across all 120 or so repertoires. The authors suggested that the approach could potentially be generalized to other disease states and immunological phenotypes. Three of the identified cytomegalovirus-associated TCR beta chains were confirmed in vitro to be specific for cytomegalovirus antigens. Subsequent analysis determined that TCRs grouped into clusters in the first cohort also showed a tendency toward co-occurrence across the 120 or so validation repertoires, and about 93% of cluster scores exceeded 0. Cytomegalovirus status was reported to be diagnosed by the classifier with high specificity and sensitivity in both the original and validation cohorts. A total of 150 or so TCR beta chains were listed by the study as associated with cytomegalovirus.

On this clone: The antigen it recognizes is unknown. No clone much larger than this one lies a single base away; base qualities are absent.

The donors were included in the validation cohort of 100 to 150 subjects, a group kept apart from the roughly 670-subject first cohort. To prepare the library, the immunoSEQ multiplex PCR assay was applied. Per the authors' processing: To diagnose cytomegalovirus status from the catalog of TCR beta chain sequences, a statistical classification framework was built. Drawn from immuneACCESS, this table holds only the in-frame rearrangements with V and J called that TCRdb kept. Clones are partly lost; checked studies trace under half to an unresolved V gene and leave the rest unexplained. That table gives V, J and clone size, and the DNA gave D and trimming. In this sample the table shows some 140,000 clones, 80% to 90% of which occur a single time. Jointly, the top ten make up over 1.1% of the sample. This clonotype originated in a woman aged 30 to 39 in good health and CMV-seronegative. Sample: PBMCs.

The CDR3 reads as follows: CASVRGGSTDTQYF. Read as DNA, the sequence is TGCGCCAGCGTTCGCGGGGGTAGCACAGATACGCAGTATTTT. Here the chain combines TRBV5-1 and TRBJ2-3, and 7 junctional nucleotides match TRBD2. The CDR3 goes from the cysteine to the phenylalanine over 14 residues. The CDR3 DNA has 42 bases and is translated from base 1. The germline V gene yields SGHRS for CDR1 and YFSETQ for CDR2. V lost 7 bases and J lost 0 bases, and the count of bases not matched to a germline gene is 5.